This entry lists 9 T cell receptor beta chains sequenced from one sample in a study of chemoradiotherapy in HPV16-positive cancers (dated by TCRdb to 2022 to 2024). Libraries were made using the immunoSEQ multiplex PCR assay. TCRdb holds this immuneACCESS table with in-frame rearrangements only. Some clones are missing; in checked studies, unresolved V genes explain under half, and the rest has no known cause. The sample includes some 9,600 clones, with roughly 83% observed a single time. The leading ten clones occupy 2.5% of the sample. Source: blood, taken from a patient who underwent chemoradiotherapy. The receptors shown here come from a human donor with HPV-associated anogenital cancer.

This sequence joins TRBV9 and TRBJ2-2, with D perhaps matching TRBD1 (5 bases). Trimming stripped 0 bases from V and 5 bases from J, with 8 bases between. In germline, CDR1 is SGDLS, CDR2 YYNGEE. The CDR3 is made up of 14 amino acids. This chain's CDR3 is CASSVGAGTGELFF. CDR3 nucleotides: TGTGCCAGCAGCGTAGGTGCAGGGACCGGGGAGCTGTTTTTT. Full variable domain (missing parts from reference TRBV9 and TRBJ2-2): DSGVTQTPKHLITATGQRVTLRCSPRSGDLSVYWYQQSLDQGLQFLIQYYNGEERAKGNILERFSAQQFPDLHSELNLSSLELGDSALYFCASSVGAGTGELFFGEGSRLTVL.

The chain couples TRBV5-6 to TRBJ1-1, with TRBD1 matching 7 bases. The V and J ends lost 1 base and 4 bases, in that order; junction bases with no gene match: 10. Germline CDR1 reads SGHDT; CDR2 reads YYEEEE. CDR3 length: 16 amino acids. The CDR3 here is CASSLTLGGGSTEAFF. CDR3 coding DNA: TGTGCCAGCAGCTTGACTCTAGGGGGCGGAAGCACTGAAGCTTTCTTT.

J is TRBJ1-2 and V is TRBV5-4; maybe TRBD1 (5 bases). The CDR3 runs 15 residues. V lost 6 bases to trimming and J lost 2 bases, with 17 bases between them. Germline V gene sequence: CDR1 SGHNT, CDR2 YYREEE (reference sequence). The CDR3 region is CASTYGDVRNYGYTF. The CDR3 DNA sequence: TGTGCCAGCACCTACGGGGACGTTCGAAACTATGGCTACACCTTC.

The chain combines TRBV9 with TRBJ2-1; D might be TRBD2 (6 bases). With 3 bases removed from V and 0 bases from J, the gap between germline ends came to 13 bases. The CDR3 totals 16 residues. From germline, CDR1 is SGDLS and CDR2 YYNGEE. DNA of the CDR3: TGTGCCAGCAGCGGAGGTAGCGGAAGCTCCTACAATGAGCAGTTCTTC. Translated: CASSGGSGSSYNEQFF.

The chain carries TRBV5-4 and TRBJ2-1; no reliable D call. V gave up 1 base and J gave up 6 bases, with 2 bases separating them. The length of the CDR3 is 11 residues. In germline, CDR1 is SGHNT, CDR2 YYREEE (reference sequence). CDR3 residues: CASSLINEQFF. For the CDR3, the DNA is TGTGCCAGCAGCTTGATCAATGAGCAGTTCTTC.

The chain couples TRBV7-2 to TRBJ1-1, with 7 bases lining up with TRBD1. The CDR3 length is 14 residues. The trim removed 6 bases at V and 5 bases at J, leaving 9 bases unmatched. In germline, CDR1 is SGHTA, CDR2 FQGNSA. The CDR3 is CASRITGVTTEAFF. CDR3 bases: TGTGCCAGCAGAATAACAGGGGTCACGACTGAAGCTTTCTTT.

Regarding this clone: Other DNA sequences in the sample encode the same CDR3. The chain has TRBV7-9 and TRBJ2-2, with D possibly called TRBD1 or TRBD2 (6 bases each). V was clipped by 5 bases and J by 5 bases, with 18 bases between them. Per the germline V gene, CDR1 is SEHNR and CDR2 is FQNEAQ (reference sequence). CDR3 length equals 16 residues. CDR3 amino acids: CASSPRGQIRTGELFF. CDR3 nucleotides: TGTGCCAGCAGCCCCCGGGGGCAGATAAGGACCGGGGAGCTGTTTTTT.

V gene TRBV7-3 combines with J gene TRBJ2-3, with D perhaps matching TRBD1 or TRBD2 (6 bases each). This CDR3 spans 16 amino acids. The ends were cut back, 6 bases at V and 6 bases at J, with 22 bases in the middle. Germline loops: CDR1 SGHTA, CDR2 FQGTGA. For the CDR3, the DNA is TGTGCCAGCAGTTCCGGGGGCGGTCTTCCGGGGGATACGCAGTATTTT. Amino acid sequence: CASSSGGGLPGDTQYF.

The rearrangement uses TRBV15 and TRBJ2-6; tentatively, D is TRBD2 (6 bases). Germline V gene lookup returns CDR1 LNHNV and CDR2 YYDKDF (reference sequence). This CDR3 is built from 15 residues. V gave up 1 base and J gave up 2 bases, with 6 bases separating them. The CDR3 loop reads CATSRAGAGANVLTF. CDR3 in DNA: TGTGCCACCAGCAGAGCGGGGGCTGGGGCCAACGTCCTGACTTTC.